The present TCR beta chain was sequenced within a study of long-term antiretroviral therapy in people with HIV. Findings and limits, study-wide: Diversity rose after ART but stayed below transplant donor controls.

The CDR3 runs 15 residues. Germline CDR1 SGHRS, CDR2 YFSETQ. Trimming stripped 0 bases from V and 3 bases from J, with 10 bases between. Turning to this clone: The antigen is unknown.

At least one PBMC sample before ART and at least two after were required. The immunoSEQ assay was v3.0, run at survey level. The data were produced by immunoSEQ multiplex PCR, yet TCRdb's version contains in-frame clones alone and is incomplete. The data show around 21,000 clones, under 90% seen once. The chain links TRBV5-1 to TRBJ2-1; D might be TRBD1 (6 bases). The sample was unsorted PBMCs, taken 0.1 years before starting antiretroviral therapy. The receptor was derived from a man aged 35 to 55 with HIV. The CDR3 DNA reads TGCGCCAGCAGCTTGGGACAGGCCAACTACAATGAGCAGTTCTTC. Protein sequence: CASSLGQANYNEQFF.